This TCR beta chain was sequenced during a study of blood T cell repertoires in COVID-19. On the study more broadly: The United States, Italy and Spain provided the acute and convalescent COVID-19 samples.

Generated by immunoSEQ multiplex PCR, the TCRdb table keeps only in-frame clones and is missing some. The sample shows 50,000 to 65,000 clones, over 55% of them seen only once. The CDR3 sequence is 13 residues long. Germline CDR1 and CDR2: MGHRA and YSYEKL. V lost 8 bases and J 0 bases, leaving 8 bases between the germline ends. The chain employs TRBV4-1 and TRBJ2-4; D is perhaps TRBD2 (6 bases). This sequence originates from a woman aged 70-85 years with COVID-19, enrolled during active disease. Material: peripheral blood. This chain's CDR3 is CASGGLAKNIQYF. The CDR3 nucleotides are TGCGCCAGCGGGGGGTTAGCCAAAAACATTCAGTACTTC.